These T cell receptor beta chains were read from a single sample in a study of T-cell reconstitution after alpha-beta-depleted transplantation in children. From the PCR reads, TCRdb called clonotypes with MiXCR, one entry per CDR3 protein. Here the sample spans 450,000 to 700,000 distinct CDR3 sequences, roughly a quarter being singletons. Sequencing was performed on PBMCs, taken before TCRalphabeta/CD19-depleted stem cell transplant. Receptors were obtained from a boy in the first two years of life with Wiskott-Aldrich syndrome, due to receive a stem cell transplant. Both conserved end residues are part of each CDR3. Fields, in order: D gene, V gene, clone size, J gene, CDR3 DNA, CDR3 protein. A D gene is named only where the DNA matches it firmly. Rows may omit the clone size; those that give it use once, few, many or a size class.

TRBD1,TRBV7-9,-,TRBJ2-7,TGTGCCAGCAGCTTAGACAGGGGAGAGACCTACGAGCAGTACTTC,CASSLDRGETYEQYF
TRBD1,TRBV27,once,TRBJ2-1,TGTGCCAGCAAAAAACCGGGACAGGGGAGAAATGAGCAGTTCTTC,CASKKPGQGRNEQFF
TRBD1,TRBV20-1,few,TRBJ2-7,TGCAGTGCTAGAGATTGGGACAGCTACGAGCAGTACTTC,CSARDWDSYEQYF
TRBD1,TRBV5-1,-,TRBJ1-4,TGCGCCAGCAGCCGGACAGGGGCGGTAACTAATGAAAAACTGTTTTTT,CASSRTGAVTNEKLFF
TRBD2,TRBV11-3,once,TRBJ2-3,TGTGCCAGCAGCCAAATAGCGGGGAACACAGATACGCAGTATTTT,CASSQIAGNTDTQYF
-,TRBV20-1,few,TRBJ1-2,TGCAGTGCCCCACGTGGCGGAACTAACTATGGCTACACCTTC,CSAPRGGTNYGYTF
-,TRBV12-3/TRBV12-4,few,TRBJ1-5,TGTGCCAGCAGTTCAAGACGGAATAGCAATCAGCCCCAGCATTTT,CASSSRRNSNQPQHF
-,TRBV11-2,few,TRBJ2-2,TGTGCCAGCAGAAATAGACGAGCGACGAACACCGGGGAGCTGTTTTTT,CASRNRRATNTGELFF
-,TRBV10-3,few,TRBJ2-3,TGTGCCATCAGTGAGTCGGCGGCGGGAGATACGCAGTATTTT,CAISESAAGDTQYF
TRBD1,TRBV4-1,few,TRBJ2-1,TGCGCCAGCAGCCAAGAAGCCCGGACAGGGATTACCGAGCAGTTCTTC,CASSQEARTGITEQFF
-,TRBV5-1,-,TRBJ1-1,TGCGCCAGCAGCTTAGGACTAGTTGAGATTGAAGCTTTCTTT,CASSLGLVEIEAFF
-,TRBV7-6,few,TRBJ1-5,TGTGCCAGCAGCTTACAGGCCCCAGGCAATCAGCCCCAGCATTTT,CASSLQAPGNQPQHF
-,TRBV27,-,TRBJ2-5,TGTGCCAGCAGGCTTGGGCCCAGATATCAAGAGACCCAGTACTTC,CASRLGPRYQETQYF
TRBD1,TRBV15,-,TRBJ2-7,TGTGCCACCAGCCGGGACAGGGGTATCAACGAGCAGTACTTC,CATSRDRGINEQYF
-,TRBV7-3,-,TRBJ1-1,TGTGCCAGCAGCTCTACGATGAACACTGAAGCTTTCTTT,CASSSTMNTEAFF
TRBD1,TRBV14,few,TRBJ2-7,TGTGCCAGCAGCCAAGCCGGGACAGGGGTCTACGAGCAGTACTTC,CASSQAGTGVYEQYF